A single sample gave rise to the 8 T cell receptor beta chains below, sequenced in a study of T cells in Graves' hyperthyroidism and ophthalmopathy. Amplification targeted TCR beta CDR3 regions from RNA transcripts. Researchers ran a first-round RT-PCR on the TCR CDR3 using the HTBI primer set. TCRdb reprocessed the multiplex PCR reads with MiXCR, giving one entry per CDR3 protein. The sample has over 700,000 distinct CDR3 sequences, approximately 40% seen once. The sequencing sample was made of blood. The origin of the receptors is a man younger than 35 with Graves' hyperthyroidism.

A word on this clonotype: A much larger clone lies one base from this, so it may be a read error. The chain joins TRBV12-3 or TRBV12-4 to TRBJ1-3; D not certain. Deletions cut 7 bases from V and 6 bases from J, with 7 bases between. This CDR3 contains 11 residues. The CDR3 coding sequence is TGTGCCAGCACAGCGGTAAACACCATATATTTT. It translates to CASTAVNTIYF.

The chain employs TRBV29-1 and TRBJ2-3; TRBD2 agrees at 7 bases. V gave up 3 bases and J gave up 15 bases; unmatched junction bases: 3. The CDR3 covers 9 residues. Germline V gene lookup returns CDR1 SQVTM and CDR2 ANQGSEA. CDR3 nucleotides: TGCAGCGTTGACAGGGACTACTATTTT. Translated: CSVDRDYYF.

The CDR3 protein is CASSLQGRKQETQYF. The CDR3 DNA reads TGCGCCAGCAGCTTGCAAGGGAGAAAGCAAGAGACCCAGTACTTC. This chain joins TRBV5-1 and TRBJ2-5; TRBD2 is a possible D gene (5 bases). V was shortened by 1 base and J by 2 bases, with 12 bases between the two germline ends. From germline, CDR1 is SGHRS and CDR2 YFSETQ. CDR3 length: 15 amino acids.

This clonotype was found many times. In DNA form, the CDR3 reads TGTGCCAGCAGCCCCGGACGGGGTGAGGAGCAGTACTTC. This codes for CASSPGRGEEQYF. The chain couples TRBV7-9 to TRBJ2-7; perhaps TRBD2 as D (5 bases). Per germline, CDR1 SEHNR and CDR2 FQNEAQ (reference sequence). Trimming took 5 bases from V and 7 from J, leaving 15 bases between them. The CDR3 has 13 residues.

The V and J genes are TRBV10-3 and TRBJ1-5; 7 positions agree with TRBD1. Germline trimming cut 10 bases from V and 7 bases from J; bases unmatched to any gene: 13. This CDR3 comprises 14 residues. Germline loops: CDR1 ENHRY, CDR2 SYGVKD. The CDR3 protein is CASLVGGGGQPQHF. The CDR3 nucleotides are TGTGCCAGCCTTGTGGGAGGGGGCGGACAGCCCCAGCATTTT.

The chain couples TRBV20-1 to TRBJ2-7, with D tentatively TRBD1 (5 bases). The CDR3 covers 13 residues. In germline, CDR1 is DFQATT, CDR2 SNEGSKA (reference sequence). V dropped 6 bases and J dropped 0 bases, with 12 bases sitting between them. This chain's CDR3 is CSAEDRNSYEQYF. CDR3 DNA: TGCAGTGCCGAAGACAGAAACTCCTACGAGCAGTACTTC.

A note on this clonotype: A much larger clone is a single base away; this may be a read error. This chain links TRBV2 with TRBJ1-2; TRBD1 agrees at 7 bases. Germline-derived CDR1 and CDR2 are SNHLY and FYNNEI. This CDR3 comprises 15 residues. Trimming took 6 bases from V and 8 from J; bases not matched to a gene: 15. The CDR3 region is CASSVFGTDALGYTF. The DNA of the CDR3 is TGTGCCAGCAGCGTCTTCGGGACAGATGCTCTCGGCTACACCTTC.

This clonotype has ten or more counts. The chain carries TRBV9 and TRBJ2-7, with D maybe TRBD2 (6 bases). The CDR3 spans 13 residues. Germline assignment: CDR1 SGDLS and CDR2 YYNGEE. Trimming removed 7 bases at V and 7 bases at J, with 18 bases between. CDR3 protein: CASAPTLRDEQYF. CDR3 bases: TGTGCCAGCGCCCCGACCCTGCGGGATGAGCAGTACTTC.